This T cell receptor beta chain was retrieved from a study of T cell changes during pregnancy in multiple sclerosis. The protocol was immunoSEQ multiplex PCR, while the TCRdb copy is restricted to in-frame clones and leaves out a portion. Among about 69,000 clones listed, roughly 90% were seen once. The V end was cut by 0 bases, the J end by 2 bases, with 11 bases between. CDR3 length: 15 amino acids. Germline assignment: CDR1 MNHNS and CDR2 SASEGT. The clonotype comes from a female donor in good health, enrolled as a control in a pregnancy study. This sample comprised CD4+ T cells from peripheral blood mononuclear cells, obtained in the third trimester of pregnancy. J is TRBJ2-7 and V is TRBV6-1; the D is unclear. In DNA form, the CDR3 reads TGTGCCAGCAGTGAAGCGCTCTACAGCCCCTACGAGCAGTACTTC. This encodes CASSEALYSPYEQYF.